This T cell receptor (beta chain) appears in the sequencing data of a study of CD8 T cells in ankylosing spondylitis. Each CDR3 protein gets one entry after TCRdb re-called the 5' RACE reads with MiXCR. The table lists a few hundred thousand distinct CDR3 sequences, over 8.5% of them singletons. Germline assignment: CDR1 SGDLS and CDR2 YYNGEE. The CDR3 is 12 residues long. Trimming took off 4 bases at V and 8 bases at J, with 11 bases between the two ends. The sequence came from a male donor with ankylosing spondylitis or in good health (not recorded which). The chain recombines TRBV9 with TRBJ2-3, with a tentative D call TRBD1 (6 bases). Sequenced input: blood, either unsorted or a sorted T cell fraction (not recorded which). DNA for the CDR3: TGTGCCAGCAGCCAAATAGGGGGTACGCAGTATTTT. As protein: CASSQIGGTQYF.